This T cell receptor beta chain was sequenced for a study of early T cells in non-severe SARS-CoV-2 infection. The protocol attached unique molecular identifiers to individual cDNA molecules. A single record per CDR3 protein comes from TCRdb applying MiXCR to the 5' RACE reads. The profile shows 60,000 to 90,000 distinct CDR3 sequences, around 16% of them singletons. The V gene end was trimmed by 4 bases and the J gene end by 1 base; junction bases not matched to a gene: 7. The V gene's germline CDR1 is LNHDA and CDR2 SQIVND (reference sequence). The CDR3 has 17 amino acids. This clonotype was seen a handful of times.

The source of this sequence is an adult who was a healthcare worker with PCR-confirmed SARS-CoV-2 infection or an uninfected control (not recorded which). The sequenced material came from whole blood. The rearrangement uses TRBV19 and TRBJ2-2; 9 nucleotides agree with TRBD2. The CDR3 here is CASSTLSGRGNTGELFF. The CDR3 nucleotides are TGTGCCAGTAGTACCCTTAGCGGGAGAGGGAACACCGGGGAGCTGTTTTTT.